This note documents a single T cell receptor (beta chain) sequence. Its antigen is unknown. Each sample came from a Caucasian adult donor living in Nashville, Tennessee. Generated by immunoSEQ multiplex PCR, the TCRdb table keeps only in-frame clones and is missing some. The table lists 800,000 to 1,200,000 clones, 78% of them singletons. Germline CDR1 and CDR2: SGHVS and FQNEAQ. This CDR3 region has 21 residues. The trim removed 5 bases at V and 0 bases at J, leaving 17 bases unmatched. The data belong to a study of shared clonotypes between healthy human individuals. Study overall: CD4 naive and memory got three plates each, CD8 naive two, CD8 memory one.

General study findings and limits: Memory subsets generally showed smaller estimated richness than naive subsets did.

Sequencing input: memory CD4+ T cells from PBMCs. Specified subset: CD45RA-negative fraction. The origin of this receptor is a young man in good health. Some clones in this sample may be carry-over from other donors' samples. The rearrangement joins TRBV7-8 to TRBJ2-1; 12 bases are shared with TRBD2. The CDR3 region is CASSPRTGTSGSSSSYNEQFF. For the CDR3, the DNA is TGTGCCAGCAGCCCCCGGACCGGGACTAGCGGGTCTTCGAGCTCCTACAATGAGCAGTTCTTC. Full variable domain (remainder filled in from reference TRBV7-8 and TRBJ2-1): GAGVSQSPRYKVAKRGQDVALRCDPISGHVSLFWYQQALGQGPEFLTYFQNEAQLDKSGLPSDRFFAERPEGSVSTLKIQRTQQEDSAVYLCASSPRTGTSGSSSSYNEQFFGPGTRLTVL.